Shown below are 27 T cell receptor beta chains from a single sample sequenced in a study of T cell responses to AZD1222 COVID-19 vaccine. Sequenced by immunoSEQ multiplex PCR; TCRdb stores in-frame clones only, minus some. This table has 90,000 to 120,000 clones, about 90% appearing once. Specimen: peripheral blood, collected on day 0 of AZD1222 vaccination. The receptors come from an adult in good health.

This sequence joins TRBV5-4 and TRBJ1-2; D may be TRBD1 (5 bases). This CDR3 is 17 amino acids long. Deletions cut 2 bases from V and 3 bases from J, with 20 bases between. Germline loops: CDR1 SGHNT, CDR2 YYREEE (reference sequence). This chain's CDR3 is CASSLVGVRPHYYGYTF. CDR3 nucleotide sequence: TGTGCCAGCAGCTTAGTGGGGGTCCGTCCCCACTACTATGGCTACACCTTC.

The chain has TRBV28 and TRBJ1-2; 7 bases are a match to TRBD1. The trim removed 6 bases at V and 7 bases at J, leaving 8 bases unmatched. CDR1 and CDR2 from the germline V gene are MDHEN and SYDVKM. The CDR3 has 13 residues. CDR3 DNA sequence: TGTGCCAGCAGGGAACAGGGGCTCGTTGGCTACACCTTC. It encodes CASREQGLVGYTF.

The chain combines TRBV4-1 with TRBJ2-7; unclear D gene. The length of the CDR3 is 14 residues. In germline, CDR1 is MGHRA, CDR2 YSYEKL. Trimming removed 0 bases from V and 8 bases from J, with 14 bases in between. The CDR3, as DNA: TGCGCCAGCAGCCAAGATCAGTTAGTTCGTCAGCAGTACTTC. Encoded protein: CASSQDQLVRQQYF.

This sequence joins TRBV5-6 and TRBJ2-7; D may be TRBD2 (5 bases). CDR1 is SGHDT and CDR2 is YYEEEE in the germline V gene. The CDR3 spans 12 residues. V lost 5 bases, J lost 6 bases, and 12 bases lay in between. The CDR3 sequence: CASRLRGGEQYF. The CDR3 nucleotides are TGTGCCAGCAGACTACGGGGTGGCGAGCAGTACTTC.

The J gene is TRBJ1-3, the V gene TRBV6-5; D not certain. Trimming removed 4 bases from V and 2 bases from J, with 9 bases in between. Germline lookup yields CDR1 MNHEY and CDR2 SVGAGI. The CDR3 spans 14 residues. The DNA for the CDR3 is TGTGCCAGCAGTTCCTACGGCACTGGAAACACCATATATTTT. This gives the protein CASSSYGTGNTIYF.

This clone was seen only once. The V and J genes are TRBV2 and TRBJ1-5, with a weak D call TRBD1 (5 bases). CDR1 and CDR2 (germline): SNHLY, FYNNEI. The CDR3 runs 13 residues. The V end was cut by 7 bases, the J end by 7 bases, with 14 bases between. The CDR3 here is CASTRGREQPQHF. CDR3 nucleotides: TGTGCCAGCACCCGGGGGAGGGAACAGCCCCAGCATTTT.

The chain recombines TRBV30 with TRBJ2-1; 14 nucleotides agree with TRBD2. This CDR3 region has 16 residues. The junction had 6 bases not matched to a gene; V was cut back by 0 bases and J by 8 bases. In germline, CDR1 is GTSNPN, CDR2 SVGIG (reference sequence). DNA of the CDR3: TGTGCCTGGAGTGTGGGACTAGCGGGAGCGGGCGATGAGCAGTTCTTC. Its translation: CAWSVGLAGAGDEQFF.

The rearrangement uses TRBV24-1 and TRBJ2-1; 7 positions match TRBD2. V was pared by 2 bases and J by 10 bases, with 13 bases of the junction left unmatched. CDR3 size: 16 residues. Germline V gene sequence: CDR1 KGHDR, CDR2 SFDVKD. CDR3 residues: CATSDYGTLKAGEQFF. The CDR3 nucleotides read TGTGCCACCAGTGATTACGGGACTCTTAAAGCGGGGGAGCAGTTCTTC.

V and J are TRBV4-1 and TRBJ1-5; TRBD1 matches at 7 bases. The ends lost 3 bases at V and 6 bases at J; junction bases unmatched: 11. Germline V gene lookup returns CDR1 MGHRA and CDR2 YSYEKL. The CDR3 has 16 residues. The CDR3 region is CASSQDTGVPSQPQHF. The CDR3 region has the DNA TGCGCCAGCAGCCAGGATACAGGGGTGCCCAGTCAGCCCCAGCATTTT.

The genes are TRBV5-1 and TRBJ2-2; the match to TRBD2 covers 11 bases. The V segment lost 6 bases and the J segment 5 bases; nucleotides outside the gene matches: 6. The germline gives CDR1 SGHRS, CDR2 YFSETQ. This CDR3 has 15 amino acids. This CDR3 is CASKSTSGKTGELFF. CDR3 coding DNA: TGCGCCAGCAAGTCGACTAGCGGGAAGACCGGGGAGCTGTTTTTT.

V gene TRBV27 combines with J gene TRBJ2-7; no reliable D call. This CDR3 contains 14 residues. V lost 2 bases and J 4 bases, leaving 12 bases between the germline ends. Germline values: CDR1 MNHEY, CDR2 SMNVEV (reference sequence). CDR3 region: CASSLRASQYEQYF. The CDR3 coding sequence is TGTGCCAGCAGTTTACGGGCTAGTCAGTACGAGCAGTACTTC.

The CDR3 bases are TGCACCAGCAGCCAAGATCGAAGACTAGCGGGAAACACCGGGGAGCTGTTTTTT. Residues: CTSSQDRRLAGNTGELFF. The rearrangement links TRBV1 to TRBJ2-2; the DNA was not used to check the table's D call, TRBD2. TRBV1 is a pseudogene. The CDR3 length is 18 residues.

The CDR3 here is CASSQDSGIPGNTIYF. CDR3 DNA: TGCGCCAGCAGCCAAGATTCCGGGATCCCTGGAAACACCATATATTTT. The rearrangement links TRBV4-1 to TRBJ1-3; D gene unclear. Germline loops: CDR1 MGHRA, CDR2 YSYEKL. V lost 0 bases, J lost 2 bases, and 11 bases lay in between. This CDR3 is 16 amino acids long.

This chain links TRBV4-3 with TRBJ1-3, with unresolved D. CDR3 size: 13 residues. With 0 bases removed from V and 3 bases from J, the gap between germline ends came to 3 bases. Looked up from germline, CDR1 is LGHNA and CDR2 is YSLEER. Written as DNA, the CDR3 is TGCGCCAGCAGCCAAGAGCTTGGAAACACCATATATTTT. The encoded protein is CASSQELGNTIYF.

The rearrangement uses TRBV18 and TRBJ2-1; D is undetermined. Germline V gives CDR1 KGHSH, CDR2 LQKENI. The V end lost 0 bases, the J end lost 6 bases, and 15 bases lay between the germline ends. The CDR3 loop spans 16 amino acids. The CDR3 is CASSPPSSTTFNEQFF. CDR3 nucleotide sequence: TGTGCCAGCTCACCACCGAGTTCAACTACCTTCAATGAGCAGTTCTTC.

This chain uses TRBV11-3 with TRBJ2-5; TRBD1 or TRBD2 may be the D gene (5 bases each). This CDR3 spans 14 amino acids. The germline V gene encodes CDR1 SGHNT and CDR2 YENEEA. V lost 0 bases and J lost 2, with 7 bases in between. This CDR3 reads CASSLDWGQETQYF. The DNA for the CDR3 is TGTGCCAGCAGCTTAGATTGGGGGCAAGAGACCCAGTACTTC. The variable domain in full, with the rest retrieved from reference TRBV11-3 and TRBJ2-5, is EAGVVQSPRYKIIEKKQPVAFWCNPISGHNTLYWYLQNLGQGPELLIRYENEEAVDDSQLPKDRFSAERLKGVDSTLKIQPAELGDSAVYLCASSLDWGQETQYFGPGTRLLVL.

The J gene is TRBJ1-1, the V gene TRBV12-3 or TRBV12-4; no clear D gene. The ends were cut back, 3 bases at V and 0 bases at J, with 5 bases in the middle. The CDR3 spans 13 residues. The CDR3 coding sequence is TGTGCCAGCAGTTTTAGGATGAACACTGAAGCTTTCTTT. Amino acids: CASSFRMNTEAFF.

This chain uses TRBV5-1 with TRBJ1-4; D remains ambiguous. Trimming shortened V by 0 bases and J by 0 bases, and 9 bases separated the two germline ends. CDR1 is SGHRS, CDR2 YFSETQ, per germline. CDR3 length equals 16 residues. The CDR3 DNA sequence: TGCGCCAGCAGCTTGGGGCAGATTGCAACTAATGAAAAACTGTTTTTT. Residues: CASSLGQIATNEKLFF.

CDR3 region: CASSLEGTDNQPQHF. CDR3 bases: TGTGCCAGCAGCTTAGAAGGGACAGACAATCAGCCCCAGCATTTT. The chain is built from TRBV11-2 and TRBJ1-5, with TRBD1 matching over 7 bases. CDR1 is SGHAT and CDR2 is FQNNGV in the germline V gene. The CDR3 totals 15 residues. The V gene end was trimmed by 0 bases and the J gene end by 3 bases; junction bases not matched to a gene: 2.

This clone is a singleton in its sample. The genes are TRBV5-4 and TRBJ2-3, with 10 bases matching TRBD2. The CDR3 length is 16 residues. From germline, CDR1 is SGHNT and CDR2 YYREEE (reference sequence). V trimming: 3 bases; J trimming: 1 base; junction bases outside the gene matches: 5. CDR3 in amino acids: CASSSRTSGRTDTQYF. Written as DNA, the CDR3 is TGTGCCAGCAGCTCCAGGACTAGCGGCCGCACAGATACGCAGTATTTT. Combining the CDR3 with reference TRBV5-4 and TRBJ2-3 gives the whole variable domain ETGVTQSPTHLIKTRGQQVTLRCSSQSGHNTVSWYQQALGQGPQFIFQYYREEENGRGNFPPRFSGLQFPNYSSELNVNALELDDSALYLCASSSRTSGRTDTQYFGPGTRLTVL.

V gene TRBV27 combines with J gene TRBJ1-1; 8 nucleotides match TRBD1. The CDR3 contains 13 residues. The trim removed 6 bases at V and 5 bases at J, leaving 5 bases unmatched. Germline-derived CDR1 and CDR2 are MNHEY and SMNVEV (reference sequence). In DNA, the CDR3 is TGTGCCAGCAGATCGACAGGGGCTACTGAAGCTTTCTTT. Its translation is CASRSTGATEAFF.

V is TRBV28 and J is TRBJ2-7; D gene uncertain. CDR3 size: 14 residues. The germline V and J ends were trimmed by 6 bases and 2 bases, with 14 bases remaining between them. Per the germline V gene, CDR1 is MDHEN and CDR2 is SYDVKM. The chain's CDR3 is CASRGLRSPYEQYF. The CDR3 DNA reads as TGTGCCAGCAGGGGTCTCAGAAGTCCCTACGAGCAGTACTTC.

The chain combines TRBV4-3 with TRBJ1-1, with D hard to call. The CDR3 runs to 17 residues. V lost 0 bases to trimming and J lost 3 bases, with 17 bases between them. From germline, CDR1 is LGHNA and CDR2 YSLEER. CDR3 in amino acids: CASSQDSPINPDTEAFF. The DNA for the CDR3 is TGCGCCAGCAGCCAAGACTCCCCTATAAACCCAGACACTGAAGCTTTCTTT.

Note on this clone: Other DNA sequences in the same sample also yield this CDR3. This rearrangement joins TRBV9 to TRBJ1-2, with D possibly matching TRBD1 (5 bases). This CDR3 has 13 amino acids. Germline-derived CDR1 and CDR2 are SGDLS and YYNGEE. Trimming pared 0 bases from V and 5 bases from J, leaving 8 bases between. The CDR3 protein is CASSVDRNYGYTF. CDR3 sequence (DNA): TGTGCCAGCAGCGTAGACAGGAATTATGGCTACACCTTC.

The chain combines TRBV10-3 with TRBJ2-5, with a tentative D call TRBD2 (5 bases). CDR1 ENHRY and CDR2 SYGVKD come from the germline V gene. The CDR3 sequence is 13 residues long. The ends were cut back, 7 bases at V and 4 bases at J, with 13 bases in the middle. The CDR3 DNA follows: TGTGCCATCAAGCCCGGGATCGGAGAGACCCAGTACTTC. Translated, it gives CAIKPGIGETQYF.

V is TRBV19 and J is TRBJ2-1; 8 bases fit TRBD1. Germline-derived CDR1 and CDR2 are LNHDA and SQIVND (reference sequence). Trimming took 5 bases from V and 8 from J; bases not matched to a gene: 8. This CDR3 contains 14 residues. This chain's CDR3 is CASSGGTGRYEQFF. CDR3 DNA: TGTGCCAGTAGTGGAGGGACAGGACGGTATGAGCAGTTCTTC.

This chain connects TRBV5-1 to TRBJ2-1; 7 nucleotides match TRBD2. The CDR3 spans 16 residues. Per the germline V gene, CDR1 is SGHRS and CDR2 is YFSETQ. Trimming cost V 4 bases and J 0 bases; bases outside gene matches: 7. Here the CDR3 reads CASSLPGRSSYNEQFF. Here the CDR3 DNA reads TGCGCCAGCAGCCTTCCCGGGAGGAGCTCCTACAATGAGCAGTTCTTC.